A selection of T cell receptor beta chains follows, all from one sample in a study of a mutant IDH1 vaccine in newly diagnosed glioma. Only in-frame clones appear in the TCRdb table, and some are missing; sequencing was by immunoSEQ multiplex PCR. The sample includes about 56,000 clones, approximately 87% of them seen just once. Their specific antigens are unknown. The sample here was PBMCs, taken from a glioma patient whose treatment included an IDH1 peptide vaccine. Receptors originate from a man aged 35-49 years with glioma. The CDR3 runs from the conserved cysteine through the conserved F or W. Fields, in order: J gene, V gene, D gene, clone size, CDR3 DNA, CDR3 protein. D genes are given only for firm matches. The size of a clone is reported for some rows only, either as once, few or many, or as a class for expanded clones.

TRBJ1-1,TRBV30,TRBD1,medium-sized,TGTGCCTGGAGTGTTTCCCAGCTCTATCTCGGGTCAGGGGGCACTGAAGCTTTCTTT,CAWSVSQLYLGSGGTEAFF
TRBJ1-4,TRBV7-2,-,-,TGTGCCAGCAGCTTTTTCACAGTAGGACCCCTATCTTTT,CASSFFTVGPLSF
TRBJ2-2,TRBV19,TRBD2,-,TGTGCCAGTATTACTAGCGGGAGGGCCTCGAACACCGGGGAGCTGTTTTTT,CASITSGRASNTGELFF
TRBJ2-2,TRBV9,TRBD2,-,TGTGCCAGCAGCCAGGGACTAGCGGGGGTCGGCGGGGAGCTGTTTTTT,CASSQGLAGVGGELFF
TRBJ2-7,TRBV6-5,TRBD1,-,TGTGCCAGCAGTTACTCATTTGGGACAGGGCCATACGAGCAGTACTTC,CASSYSFGTGPYEQYF
TRBJ2-1,TRBV29-1,TRBD2,-,TGCAGCGTTGGTCTAGCGGGTAACAATGAGCAGTTCTTC,CSVGLAGNNEQFF
TRBJ2-5,TRBV5-1,TRBD2,-,TGCGCCAGCAGCACTAGCGGGAGGGCCACGGAGACCCAGTACTTC,CASSTSGRATETQYF
TRBJ1-5,TRBV19,-,-,TGTGCCAGTAGTATTAGAAATAGCAATCAGCCCCAGCATTTT,CASSIRNSNQPQHF
TRBJ1-5,TRBV28,TRBD1,-,TGTGCCAGCAGTTTGGTCAGGGGGAATCAGCCCCAGCATTTT,CASSLVRGNQPQHF
TRBJ2-2,TRBV25-1,-,-,TGTGCCAGCAGTGATGATTCGGAAACCGGGGAGCTGTTTTTT,CASSDDSETGELFF
TRBJ1-5,TRBV27,TRBD1,-,TGTGCCAGCAGCCTGGACAGGAATCAGCCCCAGCATTTT,CASSLDRNQPQHF
TRBJ1-2,TRBV9,TRBD1,-,TGTGCCAGCAGTTCGCCGGACAGGGGGGTCCAAGGTGGCTACACCTTC,CASSSPDRGVQGGYTF
TRBJ1-5,TRBV6-5,-,-,TGTGCCAGCAGTTACTCGTCCGGTGGCAATCAGCCCCAGCATTTT,CASSYSSGGNQPQHF
TRBJ1-1,TRBV12-5,-,-,TGTGCTAGTGGTTTGGCGGCACTAGACTCAAGGGGAGACACTGAAGCTTTCTTT,CASGLAALDSRGDTEAFF
TRBJ1-5,TRBV27,-,once,TGTGCCAGCAGTAAGGACGGGTTTTACAATCAGCCCCAGCATTTT,CASSKDGFYNQPQHF
TRBJ2-7,TRBV7-6,-,-,TGTGCCAGCAGCTTAGCATCAGATTACGAGCAGTACTTC,CASSLASDYEQYF
TRBJ1-2,TRBV6-5,-,few,TGTGCCAGCAGTTACCAGGGGAATAACTATGGCTACACCTTC,CASSYQGNNYGYTF
TRBJ2-1,TRBV19,TRBD2,-,TGTGCCAGTAGTCAGCGGGAGGACTCCTACAATGAGCAGTTCTTC,CASSQREDSYNEQFF
TRBJ2-7,TRBV28,-,-,TGTGCCAGCAGTGGGGACCCCACATCCCCGTACTTC,CASSGDPTSPYF
TRBJ1-5,TRBV6-1,-,-,TGTGCCAGCAACATGGGGGGGAGTAATCAGCCCCAGCATTTT,CASNMGGSNQPQHF
TRBJ2-5,TRBV29-1,-,-,TGCAGCGTTGAACCGGGGGTTAAGACCCAGTACTTC,CSVEPGVKTQYF
TRBJ2-7,TRBV6-1,TRBD1,-,TGTGCCTTAAAGATAGGGGGCTCGAGCTCCTACGAGCAGTACTTC,CALKIGGSSSYEQYF
TRBJ2-7,TRBV19,-,-,TGTGCCAGTAGTATAACGGGGGCAGATGAGCAGTACTTC,CASSITGADEQYF
TRBJ2-1,TRBV14,-,once,TGTGCCAGCAGCCAGATAGGGGGGGCGGGCACTGAGCAGTTCTTC,CASSQIGGAGTEQFF
TRBJ2-5,TRBV7-9,-,-,TGTGCCAGCAGCTTAGCCCGGGATCAAGAGACCCAGTACTTC,CASSLARDQETQYF
TRBJ2-5,TRBV27,-,-,TGTGCCAGCAGGAGGGGGGGGGTTGGGGAGACCCAGTACTTC,CASRRGGVGETQYF
TRBJ2-1,TRBV25-1,-,few,TGTGCCAGCAGTGAACTGGGACTCTGGGGCCATGAGCAGTTCTTC,CASSELGLWGHEQFF
TRBJ1-5,TRBV7-8,TRBD1,once,TGTGCCAGCAGCGCTACGACAGGGGCTGGCAATCAGCCCCAGCATTTT,CASSATTGAGNQPQHF
TRBJ2-5,TRBV2,TRBD1,-,TGTGCCAGCGGGGGACAGGGGCAAGAGACCCAGTACTTC,CASGGQGQETQYF
TRBJ2-2,TRBV25-1,-,-,TGTGCCAGCAGTGAATGGGGGGCCGGGGCCACCGGGGAGCTGTTTTTT,CASSEWGAGATGELFF
TRBJ2-7,TRBV18,-,-,TGTGCCAGCTCACTACGGCCCGATTCCTACGAGCAGTACTTC,CASSLRPDSYEQYF
TRBJ1-4,TRBV13,-,-,TGTGCCAGCAGCTTTGCAAAGTCAAATGAAAAACTGTTTTTT,CASSFAKSNEKLFF
TRBJ1-2,TRBV5-6,TRBD1,-,TGTGCCAGCAGCCCACGACAGGGGAGGGGTCGAGCTAACTATGGCTACACCTTC,CASSPRQGRGRANYGYTF
TRBJ2-7,TRBV27,-,-,TGTGCCAGCAAACGCCCCTACGAGCAGTACTTC,CASKRPYEQYF
TRBJ2-5,TRBV9,-,-,TGTGCCAGCAGCGCTGGGGGCAGGGTAGAGACCCAGTACTTC,CASSAGGRVETQYF
TRBJ2-2,TRBV9,TRBD2,-,TGTGCCAGCGGGTATCTAGCGGGAGGCTCCACCGGGGAGCTGTTTTTT,CASGYLAGGSTGELFF
TRBJ2-7,TRBV11-2,TRBD2,-,TGTGCCAGCAGCCCTCAGACTAGCGGGGGCTACGAGCAGTACTTC,CASSPQTSGGYEQYF
TRBJ2-1,TRBV5-4,TRBD2,-,TGTGCCAGCAGCTTAGCGGGAGGGGTTTGGAATGAGCAGTTCTTC,CASSLAGGVWNEQFF
TRBJ2-1,TRBV7-9,-,-,TGTGCCAGCAGCCCGGAGGGCTACAATGAGCAGTTCTTC,CASSPEGYNEQFF
TRBJ2-7,TRBV7-2,-,-,TGTGCCAGCAGCTTAGGAGGGGGAGGGGCGGACCTTAGCTCCTACGAGCAGTACTTC,CASSLGGGGADLSSYEQYF
TRBJ2-3,TRBV5-1,TRBD1,-,TGCGCCAGCAGCTCAGTACAGGGGGCAGATACGCAGTATTTT,CASSSVQGADTQYF
TRBJ2-7,TRBV2,TRBD2,-,TGTGCCAGCAGCTCGACTAGCCTCAGAGCCGAGCAGTACTTC,CASSSTSLRAEQYF
TRBJ2-7,TRBV28,-,-,TGTGCCAGCAGTTTATGGGGACCCAACGAGCAGTACTTC,CASSLWGPNEQYF
TRBJ2-7,TRBV27,-,once,TGTGCCAGCAGTTTTGGGGGAAGAGTCGAGCAGTACTTC,CASSFGGRVEQYF
TRBJ2-2,TRBV13,-,-,TGTGCCAGCAGCTTAGCGGGGCCCCTGTTTTTT,CASSLAGPLFF
TRBJ1-3,TRBV18,-,-,TGTGCCAGCTCTCCCACAGACTCTGGAAACACCATATATTTT,CASSPTDSGNTIYF
TRBJ1-2,TRBV6-5,-,once,TGTGCCAGCCCGCCGGGTTATGGCTACACCTTC,CASPPGYGYTF
TRBJ1-2,TRBV5-6,TRBD1,-,TGTGCCAGCTTAGGGGAACAGGGGGCCTATGGCTACACCTTC,CASLGEQGAYGYTF
TRBJ1-1,TRBV6-5,TRBD1,-,TGTGCCAGCAGTTCCAGGACAGGGCTGGCTGAAGCTTTCTTT,CASSSRTGLAEAFF
TRBJ2-3,TRBV7-9,-,once,TGTGCCAGCAGCTTAGGCAGGGCTGCAGATACGCAGTATTTT,CASSLGRAADTQYF
TRBJ2-1,TRBV5-6,TRBD2,-,TGTGCCAGCACCTGGGGGTTACGGGGGGCCTACAATGAGCAGTTCTTC,CASTWGLRGAYNEQFF
TRBJ1-2,TRBV10-3,-,few,TGTGCCATCAGTGAATCACCAAACAGGGTTCCGAACTATGGCTACACCTTC,CAISESPNRVPNYGYTF
TRBJ1-1,TRBV7-3,-,few,TGTGCCAGCAGCTTACAGAACATGAACACTGAAGCTTTCTTT,CASSLQNMNTEAFF
TRBJ2-1,TRBV19,-,-,TGTGCCAGTAGTCCGTCACTCTACAATGAGCAGTTCTTC,CASSPSLYNEQFF
TRBJ2-7,TRBV4-3,-,-,TGCGCCAGCAGCCAACACGGACAGATCCCCTCCGAGCAGTACTTC,CASSQHGQIPSEQYF
TRBJ1-2,TRBV7-9,-,few,TGTGCCAGCAGTACAACTGCAGGCGGGGGCCTTAGCTACACCTTC,CASSTTAGGGLSYTF
TRBJ2-2,TRBV27,TRBD1,-,TGTGCCAGCGCACTAGGGACAGGGACATTTAACACCGGGGAGCTGTTTTTT,CASALGTGTFNTGELFF
TRBJ2-7,TRBV5-6,-,-,TGTGCCAGCAGCCTCGGGGACGGAGTCTCCTACGAGCAGTACTTC,CASSLGDGVSYEQYF
TRBJ2-1,TRBV5-1,-,-,TGCGCCAGCAGCCCTGACAGTAGCTCCTACAATGAGCAGTTCTTC,CASSPDSSSYNEQFF
TRBJ1-4,TRBV29-1,-,-,TGCAGCGTTGGGGAACTTAATGAAAAACTGTTTTTT,CSVGELNEKLFF